This T cell receptor (beta chain) was found in a study of early T cells in non-severe SARS-CoV-2 infection. Study overall: Chains stayed unpaired after sequencing of bulk RNA from unsorted whole blood.

Points from the study as a whole: VDJdb-based annotation leaned toward anti-spike CD8 responses and missed private and CD4 specificities.

This clonotype showed up many times. Its antigen is unidentified. CDR3 length equals 17 residues. V shed 2 bases and J 6 bases; nucleotides not matched to a gene: 13. In germline, CDR1 is SGHNT, CDR2 YENEEA. The TCR library protocol was used to attach unique molecular identifiers. These identifiers were attached to individual cDNA molecules. One entry per CDR3 protein, called by TCRdb with MiXCR from the 5' RACE reads. The repertoire has over 55,000 distinct CDR3 sequences, around an eighth of them found once; the top ten carry around 2.8%. This clonotype was sampled from an adult who was a healthcare worker with PCR-confirmed SARS-CoV-2 infection or an uninfected control (not recorded which). Sequences were obtained from whole blood. The chain uses TRBV11-3 and TRBJ2-3, with 8 bases that match TRBD2. This CDR3 reads CASSLFFRGGQEDTQYF. DNA of the CDR3: TGTGCCAGCAGCTTATTCTTCCGGGGGGGCCAGGAGGATACGCAGTATTTT.